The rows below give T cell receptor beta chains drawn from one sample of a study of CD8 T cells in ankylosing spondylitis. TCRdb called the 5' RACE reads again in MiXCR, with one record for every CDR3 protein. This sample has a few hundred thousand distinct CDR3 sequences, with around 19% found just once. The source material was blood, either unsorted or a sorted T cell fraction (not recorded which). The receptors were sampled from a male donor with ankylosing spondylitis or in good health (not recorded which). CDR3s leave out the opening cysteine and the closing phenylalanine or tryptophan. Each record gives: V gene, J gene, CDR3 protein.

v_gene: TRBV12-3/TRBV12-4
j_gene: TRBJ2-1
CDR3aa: ASSPEAGGNEQF

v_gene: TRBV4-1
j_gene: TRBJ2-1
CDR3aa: ASSQDDRGSYNEQF

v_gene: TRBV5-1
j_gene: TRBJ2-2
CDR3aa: ASSAGTGRSNTGELF

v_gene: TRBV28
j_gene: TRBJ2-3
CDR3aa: ASSLQGTTDTQY

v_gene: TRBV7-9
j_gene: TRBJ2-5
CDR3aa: ASSSGLAGWRQETQY

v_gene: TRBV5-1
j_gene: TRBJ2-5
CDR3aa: ASGRQGSTSGQETQY

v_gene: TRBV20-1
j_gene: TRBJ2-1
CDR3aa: CARAALSGHSYNEQF

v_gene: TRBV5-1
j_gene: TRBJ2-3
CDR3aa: ATSLWQRETDTQY

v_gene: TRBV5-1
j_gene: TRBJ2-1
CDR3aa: ASSLSTSGPGSYNEQF

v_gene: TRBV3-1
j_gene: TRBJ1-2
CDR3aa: ASSQEGVHYGYT

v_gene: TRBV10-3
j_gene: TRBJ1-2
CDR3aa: AIGHGGYGYT

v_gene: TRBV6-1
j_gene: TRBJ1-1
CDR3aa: ASTPWDSIMNTEAF

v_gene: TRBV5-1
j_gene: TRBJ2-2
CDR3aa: ASRPPPGGGELF

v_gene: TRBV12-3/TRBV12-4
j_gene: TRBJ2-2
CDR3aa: AFSFPDPTAGGLTGELF

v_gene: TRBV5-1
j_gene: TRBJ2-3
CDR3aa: ASSLASSDTQY

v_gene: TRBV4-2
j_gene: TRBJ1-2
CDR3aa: ASSQPDGYT

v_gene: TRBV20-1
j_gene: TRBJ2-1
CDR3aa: SATSGGSGAYNEQF